These T cell receptor beta chains were read from a single sample in a study of blood T cell repertoires in COVID-19. Produced via immunoSEQ multiplex PCR; TCRdb's table is partial and in-frame only. The sample holds about 220,000 clones; 75% to 90% are singletons and the top ten take approximately 3.8%. Sequencing used PBMCs or T cells enriched from blood (not recorded which). These receptors all come from a woman aged 18-35 years in a cohort exposed to, infected with or recovered from COVID-19 (not recorded which). The CDR3 runs from the conserved cysteine through the conserved F or W. A D gene is named only where the DNA matches it firmly. Some rows have no size entry. The others give once, few or many, or a class for an expanded clone.

abundance,d_gene,v_gene,j_gene,CDR3aa,CDR3nt
NA,NA,TRBV6-4,TRBJ1-6,CASSATRGSPLHF,TGTGCCAGCAGTGCAACACGGGGTTCACCCCTCCACTTT
NA,NA,TRBV10-1,TRBJ1-5,CASSDPGQPQHF,TGCGCCAGCAGTGATCCGGGACAGCCCCAGCATTTT
NA,TRBD2,TRBV7-2,TRBJ2-1,CASSPLAGANNEQFF,TGTGCCAGCAGCCCCCTAGCGGGAGCTAACAATGAGCAGTTCTTC
NA,TRBD2,TRBV7-2,TRBJ2-7,CASSLSRMAGGYEQYF,TGTGCCAGCAGCTTAAGTAGGATGGCGGGAGGGTACGAGCAGTACTTC
NA,NA,TRBV5-4,TRBJ2-3,CASSRQWGTDTQYF,TGTGCCAGCTCGCGACAGTGGGGCACAGATACGCAGTATTTT
NA,NA,TRBV21-1,TRBJ1-5,CASSKVRGGNQPQHF,TGTGCCAGCAGCAAAGTGCGGGGGGGCAATCAGCCCCAGCATTTT
NA,NA,TRBV21-1,TRBJ2-7,CASSKEGGSGACYEQYF,TGTGCCAGCAGCAAAGAGGGAGGGTCAGGGGCTTGCTACGAGCAGTACTTC
NA,NA,TRBV5-6,TRBJ1-3,CASSSGTPGNTIYF,TGTGCCAGCAGCAGCGGGACACCTGGAAACACCATATATTTT
NA,NA,TRBV11-2,TRBJ1-6,CASTRQQSPLHF,TGTGCCAGCACCAGACAACAATCACCCCTCCACTTT
NA,TRBD1,TRBV19,TRBJ1-5,CASSRNRDRNQPQHF,TGTGCCAGTAGTCGTAACCGGGACAGAAATCAGCCCCAGCATTTT
NA,TRBD1,TRBV24-1,TRBJ2-1,CATSDPRQGSYNEQFF,TGTGCCACCAGTGATCCTAGACAGGGGTCCTACAATGAGCAGTTCTTC
once,TRBD1,TRBV9,TRBJ1-1,CASSVGDRGSYTEAFF,TGTGCCAGCAGCGTAGGTGACAGGGGATCGTACACTGAAGCTTTCTTT
NA,NA,TRBV5-1,TRBJ1-2,CASSTGALWGYTF,TGCGCCAGCAGCACGGGAGCCTTATGGGGCTACACCTTC
NA,TRBD2,TRBV9,TRBJ2-2,CASSPRSGRPPGTGELFF,TGTGCCAGCAGCCCCCGGAGCGGGAGGCCCCCGGGCACCGGGGAGCTGTTTTTT
NA,TRBD1,TRBV4-1,TRBJ1-1,CASSQVRYEGAVNTEAFF,TGCGCCAGCAGCCAAGTGAGGTACGAGGGGGCAGTGAACACTGAAGCTTTCTTT
NA,TRBD1,TRBV7-9,TRBJ2-3,CASSVWTGGADTQYF,TGTGCCAGCAGCGTCTGGACAGGGGGCGCAGATACGCAGTATTTT
NA,NA,TRBV30,TRBJ1-4,CAWCGGATNEKLFF,TGTGCCTGGTGTGGAGGTGCAACTAATGAAAAACTGTTTTTT
NA,TRBD2,TRBV10-2,TRBJ2-1,CASSGGGASGRNEQFF,TGCGCCAGCAGTGGAGGAGGAGCTAGCGGGAGGAATGAGCAGTTCTTC
once,TRBD1,TRBV18,TRBJ1-6,CASSLGTGTNSPLHF,TGTGCCAGCTCACTAGGGACAGGGACGAATTCACCCCTCCACTTT
NA,TRBD1,TRBV27,TRBJ2-7,CASSSVDTGVQGEQYF,TGTGCCAGCAGTTCGGTGGACACAGGGGTACAGGGCGAGCAGTACTTC